The 27 T cell receptor beta chains below all came from one sample that was sequenced in a study of OX40 agonist ivuxolimab in advanced cancers. The library was generated by the immunoSEQ multiplex PCR assay. TCRdb's version of the immuneACCESS table is confined to in-frame rearrangements and falls short of the full clone set. An unresolved V gene accounts for under half of the shortfall where checked; the remainder is of unknown origin. The sample table records approximately 34,000 clones; around 81% of these occur just once. More than 1.2% of the sample is in the top ten clones. Specimen: CD4+ or CD8+ T cells sorted from blood, collected in a trial of the OX40 agonist ivuxolimab. The source is an adult with an advanced solid tumor such as melanoma, head and neck, liver or kidney cancer.

This sequence joins TRBV5-4 and TRBJ2-7; the D is unclear. This CDR3 is 14 amino acids long. V lost 0 bases, J lost 1 base, and 8 bases lay in between. The germline CDR1 and CDR2 sequences are SGHNT and YYREEE (reference sequence). CDR3 bases: TGTGCCAGCAGCTTGGACAGCAAATCCTACGAGCAGTACTTC. Translating gives CASSLDSKSYEQYF.

The rearrangement links TRBV10-3 to TRBJ1-6; perhaps TRBD1 as D (5 bases). The V gene's germline CDR1 is ENHRY and CDR2 SYGVKD. Trimming took 4 bases from V and 10 from J, leaving 11 bases between them. There are 13 residues in the CDR3. The CDR3, as DNA: TGTGCCATCAGTGGGGGCAGGGAATCACCCCTCCACTTT. Residues: CAISGGRESPLHF.

The chain carries TRBV5-6 and TRBJ2-5; tentative D call: TRBD2 (6 bases). Germline V gene data show CDR1 as SGHDT and CDR2 as YYEEEE. The ends were cut back, 1 base at V and 7 bases at J, with 29 bases in the middle. The CDR3 consists of 19 residues. The CDR3 DNA reads TGTGCCAGCAGCTTGTCAGCCGGTGGGGATGGCGGGGCGAGACGGACCCAGTACTTC. Its translation: CASSLSAGGDGGARRTQYF.

To note about this clone: At one boundary the junction diverges from the germline segment, which might be a read error. The sample holds other DNA sequences that translate to the same CDR3. Here the CDR3 DNA reads TGCGCCAGCAGCTTAGAGACAGGGGATCGGGAAAAACTGTTTTTT. It yields the protein CASSLETGDREKLFF. The V call is TRBV7-2, the J call TRBJ1-4, with 8 bases fitting TRBD1. The CDR3 extends over 15 amino acids. Per the germline V gene, CDR1 is SGHTA and CDR2 is FQGNSA.

As regards this clone: At one end the junction does not follow the germline gene, possibly because of a read error. This rearrangement joins TRBV7-7 to TRBJ2-7; a weak D match, TRBD2 (6 bases). The CDR3 is made up of 14 amino acids. Germline CDR1 is SSHAT and CDR2 is FNYEAQ (reference sequence). The CDR3 sequence is CASSLGGASYEQYF. DNA for the CDR3: TGTGCTAGCAGCTTAGGCGGGGCCTCCTACGAGCAGTACTTC. The complete variable domain, with remaining parts taken from reference TRBV7-7 and TRBJ2-7, reads GAGVSQSPRYKVTKRGQDVTLRCDPISSHATLYWYQQALGQGPEFLTYFNYEAQPDKSGLPSDRFSAERPEGSISTLTIQRTEQRDSAMYRCASSLGGASYEQYFGPGTRLTVT.

This clone has a handful of counts. This chain links TRBV5-1 with TRBJ2-1; D remains unclear. The CDR3 covers 12 residues. Germline CDR1 and CDR2: SGHRS and YFSETQ. V shed 0 bases and J shed 9 bases, with 7 bases lying between them. Here the CDR3 reads CASSLDGAEQFF. CDR3 DNA sequence: TGCGCCAGCAGCTTGGATGGAGCTGAGCAGTTCTTC. The whole variable domain, remainder taken from reference TRBV5-1 and TRBJ2-1, is KAGVTQTPRYLIKTRGQQVTLSCSPISGHRSVSWYQQTPGQGLQFLFEYFSETQRNKGNFPGRFSGRQFSNSRSEMNVSTLELGDSALYLCASSLDGAEQFFGPGTRLTVL.

The chain recombines TRBV11-2 with TRBJ2-1, with 7 bases fitting TRBD1. Germline V gene lookup returns CDR1 SGHAT and CDR2 FQNNGV. V dropped 6 bases and J dropped 3; count of bases not matched to a gene: 2. The CDR3 has 13 amino acids. CDR3 protein: CASRWDSYNEQFF. The CDR3 DNA sequence: TGTGCCAGCAGATGGGACAGCTACAATGAGCAGTTCTTC.

The rearrangement uses TRBV7-3 and TRBJ1-1; no clear D. Trimming took 2 bases from V and 5 from J, leaving 12 bases between them. The CDR3 covers 14 residues. Germline CDR1 SGHTA, CDR2 FQGTGA. The CDR3 DNA follows: TGTGCCAGCAGCTTAGGGGTAGTGGGGACTGAAGCTTTCTTT. Its translation: CASSLGVVGTEAFF.

V and J are TRBV29-1 and TRBJ2-7, with D possibly being TRBD1 or TRBD2 (5 bases each). The CDR3 runs 13 residues. V dropped 4 bases and J dropped 0 bases, with 10 bases sitting between them. Germline lookup yields CDR1 SQVTM and CDR2 ANQGSEA. The CDR3: CSVGGYLSYEQYF. DNA of the CDR3: TGCAGCGTTGGGGGGTACCTCTCCTACGAGCAGTACTTC.

The gene calls are TRBV5-1 and TRBJ2-3, with TRBD1 identical over 8 bases. The ends lost 0 bases at V and 4 bases at J; junction bases unmatched: 7. The CDR3 contains 16 residues. Germline V gene data show CDR1 as SGHRS and CDR2 as YFSETQ. The CDR3, as DNA: TGCGCCAGCAGCTTGGAGGGCAGACAGGGGTCAGATACGCAGTATTTT. Encoded protein: CASSLEGRQGSDTQYF.

The V and J genes are TRBV19 and TRBJ1-1, with TRBD1 identical over 7 bases. CDR3 length equals 13 residues. Germline V gene sequence: CDR1 LNHDA, CDR2 SQIVND (reference sequence). The V and J ends lost 2 bases and 8 bases, in that order; junction bases with no gene match: 5. CDR3 loop: CASSINDRAEAFF. The CDR3 DNA is TGTGCCAGTAGTATAAACGACAGGGCGGAAGCTTTCTTT.

J is TRBJ1-1 and V is TRBV7-9; 7 nucleotides match TRBD1. With V trimmed by 3 bases and J by 0 bases, 4 bases remained unmatched. The CDR3 is 15 amino acids. Per germline, CDR1 SEHNR and CDR2 FQNEAQ (reference sequence). The CDR3 coding sequence is TGTGCCAGCAGCTTGGGACAGACATTGAACACTGAAGCTTTCTTT. This encodes CASSLGQTLNTEAFF.

V and J are TRBV28 and TRBJ1-4; 10 bases map to TRBD1. This CDR3 spans 15 amino acids. CDR1 MDHEN and CDR2 SYDVKM come from the germline V gene. V lost 4 bases to trimming and J lost 8 bases; unmatched junction nucleotides: 7. In DNA form, the CDR3 reads TGTGCCAGCAGTTCACGTGGGACAGGGGTAGAAAAACTGTTTTTT. Amino acids: CASSSRGTGVEKLFF. The whole variable domain, remainder taken from reference TRBV28 and TRBJ1-4, is DVKVTQSSRYLVKRTGEKVFLECVQDMDHENMFWYRQDPGLGLRLIYFSYDVKMKEKGDIPEGYSVSREKKERFSLILESASTNQTSMYLCASSSRGTGVEKLFFGSGTQLSVL.

The chain links TRBV5-4 to TRBJ1-1, with 8 bases lining up with TRBD1. V gave up 4 bases and J gave up 4 bases; unmatched junction bases: 12. Per germline, CDR1 SGHNT and CDR2 YYREEE (reference sequence). The CDR3 spans 16 residues. CDR3 in DNA: TGTGCCAGCAGCCTTCGGACAGGGACAATGAGCACTGAAGCTTTCTTT. It encodes CASSLRTGTMSTEAFF.

The chain couples TRBV6-1 to TRBJ1-1; D remains unclear. Germline V gene data show CDR1 as MNHNS and CDR2 as SASEGT. Trimming pared 0 bases from V and 0 bases from J, leaving 5 bases between. CDR3 size: 14 residues. In DNA form, the CDR3 reads TGTGCCAGCAGTGAAGCAGCTTTGAACACTGAAGCTTTCTTT. It is translated as CASSEAALNTEAFF.

This chain connects TRBV7-2 to TRBJ2-2; 8 nucleotides line up with TRBD1. Germline V gene sequence: CDR1 SGHTA, CDR2 FQGNSA. This CDR3 comprises 15 residues. Germline trimming cut 5 bases from V and 6 bases from J; bases unmatched to any gene: 8. The CDR3 loop is CASSPRTGQSGELFF. CDR3 DNA sequence: TGTGCCAGCAGCCCACGGACAGGGCAATCCGGGGAGCTGTTTTTT.

The chain links TRBV4-1 to TRBJ2-7; 7 nucleotides match TRBD1. Per germline, CDR1 MGHRA and CDR2 YSYEKL. With 0 bases clipped from V and 0 bases from J, the junction kept 5 bases outside the gene matches. The CDR3 runs 16 residues. CDR3: CASSQETGINSYEQYF. The CDR3 DNA follows: TGCGCCAGCAGCCAAGAGACAGGGATTAACTCCTACGAGCAGTACTTC.

The chain carries TRBV7-2 and TRBJ1-6; D call uncertain. Germline values: CDR1 SGHTA, CDR2 FQGNSA. V was pared by 1 base and J by 8 bases, with 6 bases between. This CDR3 has 13 residues. The CDR3 DNA reads TGTGCCAGCAGCTTAGACGGGGATTCACCCCTCCACTTT. It translates to CASSLDGDSPLHF.

This rearrangement joins TRBV19 to TRBJ2-7; D not resolved. Germline V lookup: CDR1 LNHDA, CDR2 SQIVND (reference sequence). This CDR3 spans 13 amino acids. V lost 5 bases and J 3 bases, leaving 11 bases between the germline ends. CDR3 sequence: CASSGWNSYEQYF. DNA of the CDR3: TGTGCCAGTAGTGGGTGGAACAGCTACGAGCAGTACTTC.

This clone turned up a few times. V and J are TRBV13 and TRBJ2-3, with D hard to call. Germline CDR1 is PRHDT and CDR2 is FYEKMQ (reference sequence). This CDR3 has 13 amino acids. Between the trimmed V and J ends, which lost 5 bases and 1 base, there was a span of 7 bases. The CDR3 is CASSPKRTDTQYF. CDR3 sequence (DNA): TGTGCCAGCAGCCCAAAACGCACAGATACGCAGTATTTT.

CDR3 sequence reads: CASSPLTGNEKLFF. The CDR3 DNA sequence: TGTGCCAGCTCACCACTGACTGGGAATGAAAAACTGTTTTTT. This chain links TRBV18 with TRBJ1-4; D is unclear. Trimming cost V 1 base and J 5 bases, with 8 bases left between them. This CDR3 has 14 amino acids. Germline lookup yields CDR1 KGHSH and CDR2 LQKENI.

The rearrangement joins TRBV27 to TRBJ2-7; D is uncertain. The CDR3 extends over 13 amino acids. Germline lookup yields CDR1 MNHEY and CDR2 SMNVEV (reference sequence). Trimming took 5 bases from V and 2 from J, leaving 10 bases between them. The CDR3 nucleotides are TGTGCCAGCAGTCATACAGTAGCCTACGAGCAGTACTTC. Amino acid sequence: CASSHTVAYEQYF.

This chain joins TRBV4-3 and TRBJ1-1; D is ambiguous. CDR3 length: 13 amino acids. In germline, CDR1 is LGHNA, CDR2 YSLEER. V was clipped by 4 bases and J by 1 base, with 7 bases between them. CDR3 bases: TGCGCCAGCAGCCGAACCCCGAACACTGAAGCTTTCTTT. This codes for CASSRTPNTEAFF.

The V gene is TRBV11-3, the J gene TRBJ2-2, with D uncertain. CDR1 and CDR2 (germline): SGHNT, YENEEA. The V and J ends lost 5 bases and 1 base respectively, with 11 bases between them. This CDR3 contains 15 residues. The CDR3 DNA reads TGTGCCAGCAGCCCCAGGCTGGGGAACACCGGGGAGCTGTTTTTT. It specifies CASSPRLGNTGELFF. Together with reference TRBV11-3 and TRBJ2-2, the CDR3 gives the full variable domain: EAGVVQSPRYKIIEKKQPVAFWCNPISGHNTLYWYLQNLGQGPELLIRYENEEAVDDSQLPKDRFSAERLKGVDSTLKIQPAELGDSAVYLCASSPRLGNTGELFFGEGSRLTVL.

The J gene is TRBJ1-2, the V gene TRBV4-3, with D hard to call. Between the trimmed V and J ends, which lost 1 base and 3 bases, there was a span of 9 bases. CDR3 length equals 14 residues. Germline assignment: CDR1 LGHNA and CDR2 YSLEER. CDR3 bases: TGCGCCAGCAGCCAAGGGCTGGAGTACTATGGCTACACCTTC. Amino acids: CASSQGLEYYGYTF.

The chain links TRBV6-5 to TRBJ2-3, with 9 bases lining up with TRBD2. This CDR3 comprises 13 residues. J gave up 5 bases and V 7 bases, and 4 bases lay outside the gene matches. Germline V gene lookup returns CDR1 MNHEY and CDR2 SVGAGI. The CDR3 nucleotides read TGTGCCAGCAAGGGAGCGGGGGGAGATACGCAGTATTTT. It translates to CASKGAGGDTQYF.

This chain connects TRBV4-3 to TRBJ2-2; D unclear. The CDR3 has 15 residues. CDR1 and CDR2 (germline): LGHNA, YSLEER. V was shortened by 2 bases and J by 4 bases, with 11 bases between the two germline ends. The CDR3 here is CASSQSGRGTGELFF. The CDR3 region has the DNA TGCGCCAGCAGCCAATCAGGCCGCGGCACCGGGGAGCTGTTTTTT.